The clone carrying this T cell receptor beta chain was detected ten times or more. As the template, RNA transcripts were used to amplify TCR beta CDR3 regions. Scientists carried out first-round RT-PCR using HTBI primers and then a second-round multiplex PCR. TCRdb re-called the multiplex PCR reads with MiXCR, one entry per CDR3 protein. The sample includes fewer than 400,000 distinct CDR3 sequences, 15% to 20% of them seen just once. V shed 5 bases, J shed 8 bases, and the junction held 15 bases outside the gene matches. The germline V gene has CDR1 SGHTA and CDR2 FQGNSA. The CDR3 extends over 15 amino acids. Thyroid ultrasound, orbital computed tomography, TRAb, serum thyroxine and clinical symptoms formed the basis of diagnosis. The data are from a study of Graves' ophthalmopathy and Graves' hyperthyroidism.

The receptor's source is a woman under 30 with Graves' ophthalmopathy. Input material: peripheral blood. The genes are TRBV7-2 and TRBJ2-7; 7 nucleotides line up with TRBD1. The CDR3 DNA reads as TGTGCCAGCAGCCGCCTTTGGGACCCCAGGGGGAAGCAGTACTTC. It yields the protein CASSRLWDPRGKQYF. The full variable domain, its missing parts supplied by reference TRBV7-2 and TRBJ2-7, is GAGVSQSPSNKVTEKGKDVELRCDPISGHTALYWYRQSLGQGLEFLIYFQGNSAPDKSGLPSDRFSAERTGGSVSTLTIQRTQQEDSAVYLCASSRLWDPRGKQYFGPGTRLTVT.